Listed here is a single T cell receptor beta chain. Its antigen remains undetermined. No much larger clone is present one base from it, and per-base qualities are unavailable. This sample stems from a study of blood T cell repertoires in COVID-19 (dated by TCRdb to the early 2020s). Regarding the complete study: The collaborator samples originated in the United States, Italy and Spain and spanned the acute and convalescent phases of COVID-19. The prospective study material was composed of cDNA or gDNA derived from T cells, B-cell-depleted T cells, or PBMCs. Deeply sampled blood TCRbeta repertoires from subjects exposed to, actively infected with, or recovered from COVID-19 were included in the dataset. A freely available public database, intended as a resource for researchers studying the immune response to SARS-CoV-2, is where the repertoires were released. The samples were drawn from two sources: the first 160 participants of the ongoing ImmuneRACE study, and 950 to 1,500 subjects contributed by 6 global collaborators. The sample metadata nearly always contained a de-identified subject ID, COVID-19 status, age in years and sex. HLA class I and class II types, where available, came from metadata supplied by the sample provider rather than from assay-based typing.

TCRbeta CDR3 regions were amplified from genomic DNA using the immunoSEQ Assay, a bias-controlled multiplex PCR. In the source study's methods: The number of nucleated cells in each sample was estimated by amplification of reference gene primers within the assay. To quantify the absolute abundance of each unique TCRbeta CDR3 rearrangement, sequence reads were collapsed and filtered. For each sample, productive Simpson clonality was calculated as the square root of Simpson's diversity index over productive rearrangements. In TCRdb, the immuneACCESS table is reduced to in-frame sequences with V and J assigned. These tables do not hold every clone; where another copy was compared, an unresolved V gene accounts for under half, and the others remain unexplained. The DNA was the basis for D and trimming; V, J and clone size are from that table. Counted in this sample were around 95,000 clones; about 77% of them appeared once. The ten largest account for roughly a third of the sample.

On the study overall, not on this receptor specifically: The quantity of clinical and demographic metadata differed by source and by participant and was supplied without curation.

Whole blood was collected in K2EDTA tubes by collaborating institutions according to the institutions' own protocols. Collaborator samples were shipped for TCRbeta analysis as frozen whole blood, isolated PBMCs, or DNA extracted from either sample type. The germline V gene (reference sequence) provides CDR1 SEHNR and CDR2 FQNEAQ. Trimming leaves V shorter by 0 bases and J shorter by 4 bases, with the junction holding 6 bases beyond the gene matches. Including the terminal cysteine and phenylalanine, the CDR3 comprises 16 residues. Left in the record is the CDR3 DNA by itself, 48 bases read in frame from the first base.

The sequence joins TRBV7-9 to TRBJ2-3, with TRBD2 matching 8 junction bases. This sequence was found in a man between 65 and 85 years old with active or convalescent COVID-19. The sequencing sample was made of peripheral blood. The DNA sequence reads TGTGCCAGCAGCTTAGCTCTGGCGGGGGGCCCAGATACGCAGTATTTT. It specifies CASSLALAGGPDTQYF. The variable domain in full, with residues beyond the CDR3 obtained from the reference TRBV7-9 and TRBJ2-3 genes, is DTGVSQNPRHKITKRGQNVTFRCDPISEHNRLYWYRQTLGQGPEFLTYFQNEAQLEKSRLLSDRFSAERPKGSFSTLEIQRTEQGDSAMYLCASSLALAGGPDTQYFGPGTRLTVL.